The rows below give T cell receptor beta chains drawn from one sample of a study of Ad26.COV2.S vaccination and SARS-CoV-2 variants. The assay was immunoSEQ multiplex PCR, and TCRdb's table has in-frame clones only and misses some. The sample records almost 400,000 clones, approximately 89% being singletons. The sequencing here drew on peripheral blood, taken in a trial of Ad26.COV2.S vaccine versus placebo. The receptors were gathered from a person aged 18 to 65 who received the Ad26.COV2.S COVID-19 vaccine or a placebo. Each CDR3 is given with its conserved first and last residue. D genes are given only for firm matches. Expanded clones get a size class; other rows say once, few or many, or leave the size out.

TRBJ2-3 | few | TRBD2 | TRBV9 | TGTGCCAGCAGCCTTTCTCTAGCGGGAGGGGACACAGATACGCAGTATTTT | CASSLSLAGGDTDTQYF
TRBJ1-1 | . | . | TRBV19 | TGTGCCAGTAGTATTGGGGGGGCCGGCATGAACACTGAAGCTTTCTTT | CASSIGGAGMNTEAFF
TRBJ2-2 | once | TRBD2 | TRBV28 | TGTGCCAGCAGTTTATTCCGTCAGCGGGAGGCTTCCGGGGAGCTGTTTTTT | CASSLFRQREASGELFF
TRBJ1-3 | . | TRBD1 | TRBV7-8 | TGTGCCAGCAGCCTAGGGACAGGGCGCGGAAACACCATATATTTT | CASSLGTGRGNTIYF
TRBJ2-3 | . | TRBD2 | TRBV28 | TGTGCCAGCAGTTTACTAGCGGGAGGGACAGATACGCAGTATTTT | CASSLLAGGTDTQYF
TRBJ1-2 | . | . | TRBV20-1 | TGCAGTGCTATGGATAACTATGGCTACACCTTC | CSAMDNYGYTF
TRBJ2-7 | . | . | TRBV5-6 | TGTGCCAGCAGCTTGGCCACAAGCTCCTACGAGCAGTACTTC | CASSLATSSYEQYF
TRBJ2-1 | . | . | TRBV6-2/TRBV6-3 | TGTGCCAGCAGTTTCGACCGCTACAATGAGCAGTTCTTC | CASSFDRYNEQFF
TRBJ1-1 | . | TRBD1 | TRBV28 | TGTGCCAGCAGTTCGCGGACAGGGCCGAACACTGAAGCTTTCTTT | CASSSRTGPNTEAFF
TRBJ2-7 | . | . | TRBV7-7 | TGTGCTAGCAGCCCGGGGCAGGGTCGGAACTACGAGCAGTACTTC | CASSPGQGRNYEQYF
TRBJ2-2 | . | TRBD1 | TRBV6-6 | TGTGCCAGCAGTAACACAGGGGGCGCGACCGGGGAGCTGTTTTTT | CASSNTGGATGELFF
TRBJ2-2 | . | TRBD2 | TRBV7-9 | TGTGCCAGCAGCCACACGCTAGCGGGAAAGACCGGGGAGCTGTTTTTT | CASSHTLAGKTGELFF
TRBJ1-3 | . | . | TRBV9 | TGTGCCAGCAGCGTAGGGACATCGAACTCTGGAAACACCATATATTTT | CASSVGTSNSGNTIYF
TRBJ2-7 | once | . | TRBV28 | TGTGCCAGCAGTGTCGCAGGGGCCGCCTACGAGCAGTACTTC | CASSVAGAAYEQYF
TRBJ1-1 | . | . | TRBV4-2 | TGTGCCAGCAGCCAAGCCGGGACCGCGAACACTGAAGCTTTCTTT | CASSQAGTANTEAFF
TRBJ2-6 | . | . | TRBV28 | TGTGCCAGCAGGGGGGTGTCGGCTGGGGCCAACGTCCTGACTTTC | CASRGVSAGANVLTF
TRBJ2-6 | . | . | TRBV28 | TGTGCCAGCAGTCCCTTGGACGGATTCTCTGGGGCCAACGTCCTGACTTTC | CASSPLDGFSGANVLTF
TRBJ2-5 | . | . | TRBV12-3/TRBV12-4 | TGTGCCAGCAGTTTCGAAGAGACCCAGTACTTC | CASSFEETQYF
TRBJ2-1 | . | . | TRBV6-1 | TGTGCCAGCAGTGAAGCATGGAGGAGGCAGTTCTTC | CASSEAWRRQFF
TRBJ2-3 | . | TRBD1 | TRBV6-5 | TGTGCCAGCAGTCCGACAGGGCTCGCAGATACGCAGTATTTT | CASSPTGLADTQYF
TRBJ2-6 | few | TRBD1 | TRBV5-1 | TGCGCCAGCAGCGAGGGGACAGGGCGAATCTCTGCTGGGGCCAACGTCCTGACTTTC | CASSEGTGRISAGANVLTF
TRBJ2-7 | . | . | TRBV28 | TGTGCCAGCAGCCCTTCCCCCCACGAGCAGTACTTC | CASSPSPHEQYF
TRBJ2-1 | . | TRBD2 | TRBV28 | TGTGCCAGCAGCCTAGCACTAGCGGGAAATGAGCAGTTCTTC | CASSLALAGNEQFF
TRBJ1-3 | . | . | TRBV9 | TGTGCCAGCAGCGTGGGCCCCTCCCCGAACACCATATATTTT | CASSVGPSPNTIYF
TRBJ1-3 | . | TRBD1 | TRBV15 | TGTGCCACCAGCAGCCCCCGGGACAGGGGTCGGGGAAACACCATATATTTT | CATSSPRDRGRGNTIYF
TRBJ2-1 | once | . | TRBV18 | TGTGCCAGCTCACCCCCTAGCGCCCCAGGGTATGAGCAGTTCTTC | CASSPPSAPGYEQFF
TRBJ1-1 | . | . | TRBV29-1 | TGCAGCGTCTCGATGAGGGGGGGGAACACTGAAGCTTTCTTT | CSVSMRGGNTEAFF
TRBJ2-5 | . | . | TRBV4-2 | TGTGCCAGCAGCCAAGAGGGTACAGCAGGGGGGGAGACCCAGTACTTC | CASSQEGTAGGETQYF
TRBJ2-3 | . | . | TRBV7-3 | TGTGCCAGCAGCTTAACAGGCGCTCCGACCGATACGCAGTATTTT | CASSLTGAPTDTQYF
TRBJ2-1 | . | . | TRBV3-1/TRBV3-2 | TGTGCCAGCAGCCAAAACGGACGGAATGAGCAGTTCTTC | CASSQNGRNEQFF
TRBJ1-2 | . | . | TRBV5-4 | TGTGCCAGCAGCCTCCCTTCTAACGACGGCGTAGGCTACACCTTC | CASSLPSNDGVGYTF